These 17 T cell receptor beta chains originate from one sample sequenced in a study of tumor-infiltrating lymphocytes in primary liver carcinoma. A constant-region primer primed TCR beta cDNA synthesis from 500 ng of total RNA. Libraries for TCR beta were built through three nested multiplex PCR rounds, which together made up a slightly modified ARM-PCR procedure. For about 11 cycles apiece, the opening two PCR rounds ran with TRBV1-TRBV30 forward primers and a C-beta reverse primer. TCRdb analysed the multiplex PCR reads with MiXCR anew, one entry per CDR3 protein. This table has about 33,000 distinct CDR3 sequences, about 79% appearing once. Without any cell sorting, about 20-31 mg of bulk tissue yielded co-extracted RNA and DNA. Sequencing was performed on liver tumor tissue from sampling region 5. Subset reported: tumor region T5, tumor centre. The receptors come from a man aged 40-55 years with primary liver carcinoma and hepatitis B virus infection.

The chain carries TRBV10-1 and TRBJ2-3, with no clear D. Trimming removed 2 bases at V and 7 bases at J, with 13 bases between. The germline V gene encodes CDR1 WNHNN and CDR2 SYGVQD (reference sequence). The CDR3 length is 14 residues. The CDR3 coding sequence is TGCGCCAGCAGTGAGCAGGAGAGCAGGTATACGCAGTATTTT. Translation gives CASSEQESRYTQYF.

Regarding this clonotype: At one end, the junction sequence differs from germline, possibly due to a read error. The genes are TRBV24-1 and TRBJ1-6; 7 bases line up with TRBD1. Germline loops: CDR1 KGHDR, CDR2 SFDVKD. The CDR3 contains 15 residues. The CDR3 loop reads CDTSDARQGGSPLYF. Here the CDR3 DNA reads TGTGACACCAGTGATGCTAGACAGGGTGGTTCACCCCTCTACTTT.

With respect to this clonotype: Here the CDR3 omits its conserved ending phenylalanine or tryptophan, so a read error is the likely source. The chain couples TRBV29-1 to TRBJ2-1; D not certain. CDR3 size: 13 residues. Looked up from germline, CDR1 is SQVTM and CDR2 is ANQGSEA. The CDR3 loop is CGFALAGPGEQFI. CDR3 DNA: TGCGGCTTTGCCTTGGCAGGCCCTGGGGAGCAGTTCATC.

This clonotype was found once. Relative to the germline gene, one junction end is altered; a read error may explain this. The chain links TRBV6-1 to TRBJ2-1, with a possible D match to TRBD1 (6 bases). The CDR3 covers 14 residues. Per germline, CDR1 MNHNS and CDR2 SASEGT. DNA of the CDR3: TGTGCCAGCCGGGACAAGGCCTCCTACGATGAGCAGTTTTTC. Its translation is CASRDKASYDEQFF.

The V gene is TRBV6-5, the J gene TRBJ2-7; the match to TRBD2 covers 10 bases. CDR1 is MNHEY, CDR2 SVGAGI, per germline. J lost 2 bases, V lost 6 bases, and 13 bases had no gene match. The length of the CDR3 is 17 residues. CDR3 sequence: CASSLGLAGGSPYEQYF. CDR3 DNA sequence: TGTGCCAGCAGCCTTGGATTAGCGGGAGGTAGCCCCTACGAGCAGTACTTC.

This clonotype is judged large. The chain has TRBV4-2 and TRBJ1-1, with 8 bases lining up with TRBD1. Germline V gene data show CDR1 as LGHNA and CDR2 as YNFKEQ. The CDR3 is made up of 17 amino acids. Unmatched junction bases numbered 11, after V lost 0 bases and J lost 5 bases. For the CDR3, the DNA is TGTGCCAGCAGCCAAGAGTACGGACAGGGTTTTTGGACTGAAGCTTTCTTT. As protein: CASSQEYGQGFWTEAFF.

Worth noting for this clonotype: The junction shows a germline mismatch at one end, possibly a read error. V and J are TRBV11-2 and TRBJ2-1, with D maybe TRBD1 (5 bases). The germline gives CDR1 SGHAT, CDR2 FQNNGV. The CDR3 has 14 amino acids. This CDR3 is CASCLYRLVSEQFF. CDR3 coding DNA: TGCGCCAGCTGCTTATACAGGCTAGTTAGCGAGCAGTTCTTC.

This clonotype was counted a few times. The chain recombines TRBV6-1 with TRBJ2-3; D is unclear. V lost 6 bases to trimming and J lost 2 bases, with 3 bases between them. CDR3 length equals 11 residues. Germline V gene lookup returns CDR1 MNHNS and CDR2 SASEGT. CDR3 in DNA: TGTGCCAGCAGCCACACAGATACGCAGTATTTT. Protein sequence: CASSHTDTQYF.

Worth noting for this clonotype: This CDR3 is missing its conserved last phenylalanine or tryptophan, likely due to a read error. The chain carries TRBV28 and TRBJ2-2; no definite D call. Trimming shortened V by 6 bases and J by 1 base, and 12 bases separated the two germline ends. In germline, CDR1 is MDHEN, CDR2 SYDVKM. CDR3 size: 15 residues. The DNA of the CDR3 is TGTGCCAGCAGCTATAGCAGGAAGAACACCGGGGAGCTGTTTTTA. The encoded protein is CASSYSRKNTGELFL.

The CDR3 region is CASSQEYGQGIWIEAFF. The CDR3 DNA follows: TGTGCCAGCAGCCAAGAGTACGGGCAGGGTATTTGGATTGAAGCTTTCTTT. The chain recombines TRBV4-2 with TRBJ1-1; D perhaps matches TRBD1 (5 bases). Germline V lookup: CDR1 LGHNA, CDR2 YNFKEQ. Trimming removed 0 bases at V and 7 bases at J, with 21 bases between. The CDR3 has 17 amino acids.

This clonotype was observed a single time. CDR3 sequence reads: CSARAGEGLMETQYF. CDR3 nucleotide sequence: TGCAGTGCTAGAGCGGGAGAGGGGCTGATGGAGACCCAGTACTTC. The gene calls are TRBV20-1 and TRBJ2-5; weak D call: TRBD2 (6 bases). Germline CDR1 DFQATT, CDR2 SNEGSKA (reference sequence). This CDR3 region has 15 residues. V shed 1 base and J shed 5 bases, with 17 bases lying between them.

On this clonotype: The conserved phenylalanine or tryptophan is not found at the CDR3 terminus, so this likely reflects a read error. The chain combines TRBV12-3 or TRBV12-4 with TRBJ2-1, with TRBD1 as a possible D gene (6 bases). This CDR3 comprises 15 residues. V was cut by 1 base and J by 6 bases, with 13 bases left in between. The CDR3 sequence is CASSLVQGGGNEQFS. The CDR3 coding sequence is TGTGCCAGCAGTTTAGTACAGGGTGGGGGCAATGAGCAGTTCTCC.

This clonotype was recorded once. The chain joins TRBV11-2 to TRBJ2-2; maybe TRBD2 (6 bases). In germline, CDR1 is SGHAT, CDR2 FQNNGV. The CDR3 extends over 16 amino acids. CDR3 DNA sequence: TGTACCAACAGCTTATACTCGGGAGTGAACACCGGGGAGCTGTTTTTT. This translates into CTNSLYSGVNTGELFF.

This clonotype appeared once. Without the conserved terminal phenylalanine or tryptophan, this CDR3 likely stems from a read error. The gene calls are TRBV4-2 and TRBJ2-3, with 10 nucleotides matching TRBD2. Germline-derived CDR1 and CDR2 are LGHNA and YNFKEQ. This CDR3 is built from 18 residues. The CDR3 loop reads CASSQVALLAGATDTQYC. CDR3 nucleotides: TGCGCCAGCAGCCAAGTAGCGCTTCTAGCGGGAGCGACAGATACGCAGTATTGT.

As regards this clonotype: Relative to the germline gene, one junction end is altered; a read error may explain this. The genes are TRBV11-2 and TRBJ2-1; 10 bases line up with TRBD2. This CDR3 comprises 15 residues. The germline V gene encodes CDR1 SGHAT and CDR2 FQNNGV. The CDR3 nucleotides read TGTGCCAGCAGCTCCCAGCGGGAGGGATTGTGTGAGCAGCTCTTC. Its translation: CASSSQREGLCEQLF.

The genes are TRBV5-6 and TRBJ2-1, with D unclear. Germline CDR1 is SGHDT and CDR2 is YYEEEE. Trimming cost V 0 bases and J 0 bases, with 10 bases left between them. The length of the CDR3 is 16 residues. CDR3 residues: CASSLEGGSSYNEQFF. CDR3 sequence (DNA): TGTGCCAGCAGCTTGGAGGGCGGAAGCTCCTACAATGAGCAGTTCTTC.

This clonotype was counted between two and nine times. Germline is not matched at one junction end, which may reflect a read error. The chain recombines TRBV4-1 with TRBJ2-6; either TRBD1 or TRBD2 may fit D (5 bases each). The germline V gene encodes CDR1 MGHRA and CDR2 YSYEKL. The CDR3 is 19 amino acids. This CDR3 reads CARSQVGLADVSGANVLTF. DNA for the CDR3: TGCGCCAGGAGCCAAGTTGGTCTAGCAGACGTCTCTGGGGCCAACGTCCTGACTTTT.